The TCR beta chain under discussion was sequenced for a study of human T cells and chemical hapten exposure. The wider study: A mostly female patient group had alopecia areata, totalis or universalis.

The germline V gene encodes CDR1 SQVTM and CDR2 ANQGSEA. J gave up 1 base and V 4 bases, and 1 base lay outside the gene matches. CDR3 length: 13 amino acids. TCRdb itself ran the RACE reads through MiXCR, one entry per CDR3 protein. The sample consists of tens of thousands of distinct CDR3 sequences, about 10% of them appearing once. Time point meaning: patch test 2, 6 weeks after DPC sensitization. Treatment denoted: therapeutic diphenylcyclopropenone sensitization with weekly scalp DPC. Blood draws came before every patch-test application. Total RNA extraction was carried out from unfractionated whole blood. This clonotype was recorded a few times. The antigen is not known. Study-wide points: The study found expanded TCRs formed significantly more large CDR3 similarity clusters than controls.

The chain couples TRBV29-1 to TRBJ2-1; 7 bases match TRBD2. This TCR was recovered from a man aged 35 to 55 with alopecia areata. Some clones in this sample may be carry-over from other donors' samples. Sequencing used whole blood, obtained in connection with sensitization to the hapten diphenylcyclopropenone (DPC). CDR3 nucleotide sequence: TGCAGCGTTGGGGAGGGTTCCTACAATGAGCAGTTCTTC. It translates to CSVGEGSYNEQFF.